This T cell receptor beta chain emerged from a study of control samples from healthy donors and cancer patients (TCRdb year 2020). Worth noting for this clone: What antigen it recognizes has not been identified. Base qualities are not at hand, and no much larger clone is one base apart.

Receptor libraries were prepared by the immunoSEQ multiplex PCR assay. Here the immuneACCESS table is served through TCRdb, limited to in-frame sequences with V and J called. Missing clones are a known gap in these copies; in checked studies unresolved V genes cover under half, and the rest lacks a known reason. The sample data list about 120,000 clones, and less than 95% of these were observed just once. 3.6% of the sample is held by the ten biggest clonotypes. The CDR3 covers 14 residues, taking in both the cysteine and the phenylalanine. This entry keeps only the CDR3 DNA: 42 bases, framed from base 1. The junction carries 22 bases between V and J, which are trimmed by 8 bases and 6 bases respectively. Based on the germline V gene, the CDR1 and CDR2 sequences are SQVTM and ANQGSEA.

This receptor was obtained from a man aged 25 to 40 in good health. The sequence links TRBV29-1 to TRBJ1-1, and perhaps TRBD1 as D gene, on 5 matching bases. The sequenced sample was blood. The nucleotide sequence is given as TGCAGCACTTCTGGGGGGAGGGCAAGGTCTGAAGCTTTCTTT. This gives the protein CSTSGGRARSEAFF.